What follows are 8 T cell receptor beta chains derived from one specimen sequenced in a study of blood T cell repertoires in COVID-19. Using immunoSEQ multiplex PCR, the repertoire was profiled, and TCRdb retains in-frame clones only, with some absent. The data contain 300,000 or so clones, around 90% of them singletons. The sequencing sample was made of peripheral blood. The source of these receptors is a man aged 45-65 years with active or convalescent COVID-19.

The chain couples TRBV2 to TRBJ2-1, with 10 bases that match TRBD2. Germline V CDR1 and CDR2: SNHLY, FYNNEI. Losses at the gene ends were 4 bases for V and 12 bases for J; bases not matched to a gene: 9. CDR3 length: 14 amino acids. The CDR3 DNA follows: TGTGCCAGCAGTGGGACTAGCGGAGGGGGGTGGCAGTTCTTC. Translated: CASSGTSGGGWQFF. The complete variable domain, with remaining parts taken from reference TRBV2 and TRBJ2-1, reads EPEVTQTPSHQVTQMGQEVILRCVPISNHLYFYWYRQILGQKVEFLVSFYNNEISEKSEIFDDQFSVERPDGSNFTLKIRSTKLEDSAMYFCASSGTSGGGWQFFGPGTRLTVL.

Here the CDR3 reads CASSHLSGGLETQYF. In DNA form, the CDR3 reads TGTGCCAGCAGCCACCTTAGCGGGGGGCTGGAGACCCAGTACTTC. The rearrangement joins TRBV3-1 (or the pseudogene TRBV3-2) to TRBJ2-5, with 10 bases matching TRBD2. There are 15 residues in the CDR3. V lost 3 bases and J lost 5; bases outside the gene matches: 6. Germline V gives CDR1 LGHDT, CDR2 YNNKEL (reference sequence).

This clone was detected only once. The chain employs TRBV2 and TRBJ1-6; TRBD1 aligns across 8 bases. Germline assignment: CDR1 SNHLY and CDR2 FYNNEI. The CDR3 consists of 14 residues. The V segment lost 3 bases and the J segment 7 bases; nucleotides outside the gene matches: 2. CDR3 bases: TGTGCCAGCAGTGACCGACAGGGGAATTCACCCCTCCACTTT. Its translation: CASSDRQGNSPLHF.

J is TRBJ1-6 and V is TRBV6-5; D call uncertain. The CDR3 runs to 15 residues. Between the trimmed V and J ends, which lost 5 bases and 6 bases, there was a span of 14 bases. CDR1 and CDR2 (germline): MNHEY, SVGAGI. The CDR3 is CASSISRVTNSPLHF. CDR3 in DNA: TGTGCCAGCAGTATCTCCCGGGTCACTAATTCACCCCTCCACTTT.

This clone has a handful of counts. The chain employs TRBV7-3 and TRBJ2-2, with 10 bases fitting TRBD1. This CDR3 is 17 amino acids long. Germline V gene data show CDR1 as SGHTA and CDR2 as FQGTGA. V lost 4 bases to trimming and J lost 6 bases; unmatched junction nucleotides: 11. This CDR3 reads CASSSSPGTGDSGELFF. The DNA for the CDR3 is TGTGCCAGCAGCTCTTCCCCCGGGACAGGGGATTCCGGGGAGCTGTTTTTT. The full variable domain, rest sourced from reference TRBV7-3 and TRBJ2-2, is GAGVSQTPSNKVTEKGKYVELRCDPISGHTALYWYRQSLGQGPEFLIYFQGTGAADDSGLPNDRFFAVRPEGSVSTLKIQRTERGDSAVYLCASSSSPGTGDSGELFFGEGSRLTVL.

The chain joins TRBV18 to TRBJ1-1; TRBD1 matches at 9 bases. With V trimmed by 0 bases and J by 5 bases, 4 bases remained unmatched. This CDR3 region has 15 residues. The germline CDR1 and CDR2 sequences are KGHSH and LQKENI. The CDR3 reads CASSPPSGTGTEAFF. CDR3 coding DNA: TGTGCCAGCTCACCACCGAGTGGGACAGGGACTGAAGCTTTCTTT.

The CDR3 is CATSDQGLAGTDTQYF. As DNA, the CDR3 is TGTGCCACCAGTGACCAGGGACTAGCGGGGACAGATACGCAGTATTTT. The gene calls are TRBV24-1 and TRBJ2-3, with 13 bases fitting TRBD2. The CDR3 has 16 amino acids. V trimming: 4 bases; J trimming: 3 bases; junction bases outside the gene matches: 3. Germline V gives CDR1 KGHDR, CDR2 SFDVKD.

The rearrangement joins TRBV19 to TRBJ2-3; no definite D call. Germline V gene data show CDR1 as LNHDA and CDR2 as SQIVND (reference sequence). The CDR3 consists of 11 residues. The V end was cut by 3 bases, the J end by 6 bases, with 4 bases between. The CDR3 DNA reads TGTGCCAGTAGTATCCAGGATACGCAGTATTTT. Translated: CASSIQDTQYF.